The sample holds many counts of the clone carrying this T cell receptor (beta chain). Its cognate antigen is unknown. The library protocol tagged individual cDNA molecules with unique molecular identifiers. TCRdb re-called the 5' RACE reads with MiXCR, one entry per CDR3 protein. The profile shows around 84,000 distinct CDR3 sequences, roughly 12% of them singletons. This sample is part of a study of early T cells in non-severe SARS-CoV-2 infection. As for the study in general: Sequenced bulk RNA came from whole blood that was unsorted, and chains were unpaired.

Per germline, CDR1 LGHNT and CDR2 FRNRAP. V dropped 5 bases and J dropped 5 bases, with 6 bases sitting between them. CDR3 length equals 11 residues. Study-wide findings and caveats: The VDJdb matching leaned toward anti-spike CD8 responses and overlooked private and CD4 specificities.

Sequenced material: whole blood. The V gene is TRBV12-5, the J gene TRBJ1-1, with D possibly being TRBD1 (5 bases). The sequence derives from an adult who was a healthcare worker with PCR-confirmed SARS-CoV-2 infection or an uninfected control (not recorded which). CDR3 in amino acids: CASGEGTEAFF. CDR3 DNA: TGTGCTAGTGGTGAGGGGACTGAAGCTTTCTTT. Combining the CDR3 with reference TRBV12-5 and TRBJ1-1 gives the whole variable domain DARVTQTPRHKVTEMGQEVTMRCQPILGHNTVFWYRQTMMQGLELLAYFRNRAPLDDSGMPKDRFSAEMPDATLATLKIQPSEPRDSAVYFCASGEGTEAFFGQGTRLTVV.